Sequencing of this T cell receptor beta chain was carried out in a study of T-cell memory formation after mild COVID-19. TCRdb reprocessed the 5' RACE reads with MiXCR, giving one entry per CDR3 protein. The data contain about 360,000 distinct CDR3 sequences, over 10% of them seen just once; the ten biggest clones take up 20% to 25%. This clonotype was counted a single time. Its cognate antigen is unknown. The study's findings and limits: Day 15 to 85 contracting clones showed balanced CD4/CD8; later expanders leaned CD4+.

Specimen: PBMCs or a T cell subset sorted from them (not recorded which). The source is a man between 18 and 35 years old who had mild COVID-19 (a few samples of this study predate the infection). Cell type and time point are not known.

The CDR3 spells CASRDGTGASKGYTF. The CDR3 nucleotides read TGTGCCAGCCGCGACGGGACAGGAGCTTCTAAGGGCTACACCTTC. The rearrangement links TRBV28 to TRBJ1-2, with 8 nucleotides matching TRBD1. The CDR3 is 15 amino acids. With 8 bases clipped from V and 8 bases from J, the junction kept 16 bases outside the gene matches. From germline, CDR1 is MDHEN and CDR2 SYDVKM.